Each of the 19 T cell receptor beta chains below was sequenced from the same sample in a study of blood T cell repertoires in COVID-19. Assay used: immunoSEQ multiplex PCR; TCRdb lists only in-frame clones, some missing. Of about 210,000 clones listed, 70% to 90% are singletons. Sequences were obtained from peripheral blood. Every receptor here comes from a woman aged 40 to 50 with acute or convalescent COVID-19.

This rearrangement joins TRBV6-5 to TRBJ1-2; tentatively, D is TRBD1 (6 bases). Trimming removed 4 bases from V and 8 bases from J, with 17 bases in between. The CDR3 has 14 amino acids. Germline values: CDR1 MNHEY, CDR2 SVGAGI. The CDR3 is CASSSIGTRNGYTF. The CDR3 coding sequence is TGTGCCAGCAGTTCTATCGGGACACGCAACGGCTACACCTTC.

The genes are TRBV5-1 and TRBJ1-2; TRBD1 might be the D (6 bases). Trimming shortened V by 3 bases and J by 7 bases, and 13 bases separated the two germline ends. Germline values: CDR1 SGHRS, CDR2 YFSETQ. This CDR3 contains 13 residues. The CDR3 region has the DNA TGCGCCAGCAGCTCAGGCAGGGGCGGTGGCTACACCTTC. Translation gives CASSSGRGGGYTF.

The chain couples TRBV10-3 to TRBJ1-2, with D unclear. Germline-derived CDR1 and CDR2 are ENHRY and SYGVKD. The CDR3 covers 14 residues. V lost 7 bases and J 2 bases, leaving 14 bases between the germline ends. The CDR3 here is CAITRVAGNYGYTF. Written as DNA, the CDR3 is TGTGCCATCACGAGGGTGGCGGGGAACTATGGCTACACCTTC.

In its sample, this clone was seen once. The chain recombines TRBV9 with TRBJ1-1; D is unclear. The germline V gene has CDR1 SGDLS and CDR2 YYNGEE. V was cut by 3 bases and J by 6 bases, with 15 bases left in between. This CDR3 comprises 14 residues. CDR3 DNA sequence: TGTGCCAGCAGCGCCCCTTTGGGAGATTCTGAAGCTTTCTTT. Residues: CASSAPLGDSEAFF.

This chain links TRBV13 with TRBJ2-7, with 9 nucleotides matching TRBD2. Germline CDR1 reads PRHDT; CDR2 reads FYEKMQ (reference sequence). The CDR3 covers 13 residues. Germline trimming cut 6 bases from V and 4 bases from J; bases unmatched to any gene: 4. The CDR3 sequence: CASRAGGRYEQYV. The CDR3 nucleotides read TGTGCCAGCAGAGCGGGGGGTAGGTACGAGCAGTACGTC.

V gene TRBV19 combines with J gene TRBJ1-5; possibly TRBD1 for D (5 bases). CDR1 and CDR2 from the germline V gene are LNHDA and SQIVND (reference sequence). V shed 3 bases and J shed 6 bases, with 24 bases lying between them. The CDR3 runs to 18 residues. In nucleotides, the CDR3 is TGTGCCAGTAGTATCACCCACAGCGGGGGTAAGGGGAGTCAGCCCCAGCATTTT. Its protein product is CASSITHSGGKGSQPQHF.

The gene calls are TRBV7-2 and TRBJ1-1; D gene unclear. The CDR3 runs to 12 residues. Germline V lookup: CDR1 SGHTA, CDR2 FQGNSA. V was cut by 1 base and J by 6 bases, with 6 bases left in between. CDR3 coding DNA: TGTGCCAGCAGCTTAGGAGGCCCTGAAGCTTTCTTT. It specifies CASSLGGPEAFF.

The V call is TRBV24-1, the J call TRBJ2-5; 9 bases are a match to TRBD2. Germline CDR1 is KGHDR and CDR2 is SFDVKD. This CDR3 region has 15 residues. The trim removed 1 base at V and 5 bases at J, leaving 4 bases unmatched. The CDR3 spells CATSDLTAGGETQYF. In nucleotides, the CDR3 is TGTGCCACCAGTGATTTAACCGCGGGGGGGGAGACCCAGTACTTC.

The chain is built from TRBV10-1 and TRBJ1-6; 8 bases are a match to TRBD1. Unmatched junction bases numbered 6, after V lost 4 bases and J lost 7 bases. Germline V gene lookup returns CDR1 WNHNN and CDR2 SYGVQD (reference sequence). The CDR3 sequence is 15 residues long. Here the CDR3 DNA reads TGCGCCAGCAGTGCCGGACAGGGTTTCAATTCACCCCTCCACTTT. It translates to CASSAGQGFNSPLHF.

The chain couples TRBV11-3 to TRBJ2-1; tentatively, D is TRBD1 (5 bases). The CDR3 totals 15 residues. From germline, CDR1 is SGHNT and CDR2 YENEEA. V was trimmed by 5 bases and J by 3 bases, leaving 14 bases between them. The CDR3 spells CASSPDRLDYNEQFF. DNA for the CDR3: TGTGCCAGCAGCCCCGACAGACTGGACTACAATGAGCAGTTCTTC.

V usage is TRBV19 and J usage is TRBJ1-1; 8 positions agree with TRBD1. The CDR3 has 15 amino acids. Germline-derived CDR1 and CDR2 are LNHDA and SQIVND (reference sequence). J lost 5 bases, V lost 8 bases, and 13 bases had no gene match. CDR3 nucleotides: TGTGCCAGTGCTAATCCTGGACAGGGAGGAACTGAAGCTTTCTTT. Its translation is CASANPGQGGTEAFF.

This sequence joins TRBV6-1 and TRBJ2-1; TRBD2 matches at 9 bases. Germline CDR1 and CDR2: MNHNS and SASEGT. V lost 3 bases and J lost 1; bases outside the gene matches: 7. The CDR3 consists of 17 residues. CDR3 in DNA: TGTGCCAGCAGTGAGAAGCGACTAGCGGTGTCCTACAATGAGCAGTTCTTC. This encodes CASSEKRLAVSYNEQFF.

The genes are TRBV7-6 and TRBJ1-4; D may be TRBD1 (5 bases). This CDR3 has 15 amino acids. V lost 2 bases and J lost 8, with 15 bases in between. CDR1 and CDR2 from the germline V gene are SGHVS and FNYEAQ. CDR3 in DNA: TGTGCCAGCAGCTTATTCGGACAAGCAAACGAAAAACTGTTTTTT. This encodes CASSLFGQANEKLFF.

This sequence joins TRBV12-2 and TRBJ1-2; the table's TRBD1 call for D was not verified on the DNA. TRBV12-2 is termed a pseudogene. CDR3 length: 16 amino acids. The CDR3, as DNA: TGTGCAAGTCGCTTAGCCGGCAGGGGGAATAACTATGGCTACACCTTC. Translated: CASRLAGRGNNYGYTF.

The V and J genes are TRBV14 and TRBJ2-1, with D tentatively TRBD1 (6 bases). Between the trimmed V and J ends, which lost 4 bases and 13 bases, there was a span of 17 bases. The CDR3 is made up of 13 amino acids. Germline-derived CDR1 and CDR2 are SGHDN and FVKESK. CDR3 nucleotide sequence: TGTGCCAGCAGCCCCACCCCAGACAGGTCTCAGTTCTTC. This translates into CASSPTPDRSQFF.

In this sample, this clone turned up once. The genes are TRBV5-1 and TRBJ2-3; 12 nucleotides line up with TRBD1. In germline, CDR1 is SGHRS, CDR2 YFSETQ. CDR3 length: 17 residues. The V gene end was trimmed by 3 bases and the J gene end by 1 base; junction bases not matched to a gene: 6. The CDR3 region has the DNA TGCGCCAGCAGCTCCGGGACAGGGGGCCGGGGCACAGATACGCAGTATTTT. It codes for CASSSGTGGRGTDTQYF. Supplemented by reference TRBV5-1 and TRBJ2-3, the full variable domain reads KAGVTQTPRYLIKTRGQQVTLSCSPISGHRSVSWYQQTPGQGLQFLFEYFSETQRNKGNFPGRFSGRQFSNSRSEMNVSTLELGDSALYLCASSSGTGGRGTDTQYFGPGTRLTVL.

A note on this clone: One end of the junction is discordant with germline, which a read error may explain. The CDR3 spells CASSLGTDRTNGYTF. CDR3 nucleotide sequence: TGTGCCAGCAGTTTAGGAACAGACAGGACCAATGGCTACACCTTC. The chain employs TRBV13 and TRBJ1-2; tentative D call: TRBD1 (6 bases). The length of the CDR3 is 15 residues. The germline V gene has CDR1 PRHDT and CDR2 FYEKMQ (reference sequence).

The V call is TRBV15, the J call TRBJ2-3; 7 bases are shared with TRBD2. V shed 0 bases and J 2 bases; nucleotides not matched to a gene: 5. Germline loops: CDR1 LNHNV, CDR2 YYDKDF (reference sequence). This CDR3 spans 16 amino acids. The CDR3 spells CATSREYSGTTDTQYF. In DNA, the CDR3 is TGTGCCACCAGCAGAGAATACAGCGGGACCACAGATACGCAGTATTTT.

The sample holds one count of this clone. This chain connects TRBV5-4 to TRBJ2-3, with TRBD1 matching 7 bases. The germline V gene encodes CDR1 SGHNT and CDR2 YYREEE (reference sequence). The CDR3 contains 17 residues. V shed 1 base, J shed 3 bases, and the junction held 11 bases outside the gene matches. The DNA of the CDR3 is TGTGCCAGCAGCTTGAGTTCAGGGGGATTAGTGACAGATACGCAGTATTTT. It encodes CASSLSSGGLVTDTQYF.